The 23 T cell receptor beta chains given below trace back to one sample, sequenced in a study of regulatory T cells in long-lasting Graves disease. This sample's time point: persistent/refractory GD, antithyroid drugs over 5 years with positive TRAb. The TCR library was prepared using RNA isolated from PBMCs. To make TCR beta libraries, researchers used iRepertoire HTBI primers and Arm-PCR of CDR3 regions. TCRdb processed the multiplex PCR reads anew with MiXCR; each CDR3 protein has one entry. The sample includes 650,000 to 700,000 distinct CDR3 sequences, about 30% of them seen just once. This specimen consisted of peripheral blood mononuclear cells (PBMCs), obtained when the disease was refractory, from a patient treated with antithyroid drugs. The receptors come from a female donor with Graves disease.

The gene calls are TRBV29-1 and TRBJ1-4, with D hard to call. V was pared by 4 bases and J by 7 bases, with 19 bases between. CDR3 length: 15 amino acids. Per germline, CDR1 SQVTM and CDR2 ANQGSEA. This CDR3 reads CSVAVSAPGTEKLFF. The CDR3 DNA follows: TGCAGCGTTGCGGTCTCCGCGCCTGGAACTGAAAAACTGTTTTTT.

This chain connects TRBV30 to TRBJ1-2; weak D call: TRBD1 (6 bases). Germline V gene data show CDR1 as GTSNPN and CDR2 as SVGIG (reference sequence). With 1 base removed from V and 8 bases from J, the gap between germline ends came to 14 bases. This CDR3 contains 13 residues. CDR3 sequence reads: CAWSGTAFMGYTF. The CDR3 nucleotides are TGTGCCTGGAGTGGGACAGCCTTTATGGGCTACACCTTC.

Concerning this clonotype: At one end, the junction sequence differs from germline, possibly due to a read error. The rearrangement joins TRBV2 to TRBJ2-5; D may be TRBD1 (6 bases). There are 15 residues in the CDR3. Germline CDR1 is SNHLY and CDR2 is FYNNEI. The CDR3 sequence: CACSRDNMPQETQYF. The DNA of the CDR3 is TGTGCCTGCAGCCGGGACAACATGCCCCAAGAGACCCAGTACTTC. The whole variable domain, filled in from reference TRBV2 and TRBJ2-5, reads EPEVTQTPSHQVTQMGQEVILRCVPISNHLYFYWYRQILGQKVEFLVSFYNNEISEKSEIFDDQFSVERPDGSNFTLKIRSTKLEDSAMYFCACSRDNMPQETQYFGPGTRLLVL.

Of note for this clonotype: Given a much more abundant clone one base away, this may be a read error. The CDR3 DNA follows: TGTGCCTGCGGAGCGGGAGTAGAGACCCAGTACTTC. It encodes CACGAGVETQYF. This chain uses TRBV2 with TRBJ2-5; 8 positions match TRBD2. CDR3 length: 12 residues. Per germline, CDR1 SNHLY and CDR2 FYNNEI. V gave up 11 bases and J gave up 4 bases; unmatched junction bases: 6. Complete variable domain (other parts from reference TRBV2 and TRBJ2-5): EPEVTQTPSHQVTQMGQEVILRCVPISNHLYFYWYRQILGQKVEFLVSFYNNEISEKSEIFDDQFSVERPDGSNFTLKIRSTKLEDSAMYFCACGAGVETQYFGPGTRLLVL.

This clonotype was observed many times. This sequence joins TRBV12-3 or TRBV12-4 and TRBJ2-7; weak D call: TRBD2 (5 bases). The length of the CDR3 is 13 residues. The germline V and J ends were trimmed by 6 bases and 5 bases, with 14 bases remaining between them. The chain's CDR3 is CASSQDSSNEQYF. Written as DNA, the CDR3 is TGTGCCAGCAGCCAGGACTCGTCCAACGAGCAGTACTTC.

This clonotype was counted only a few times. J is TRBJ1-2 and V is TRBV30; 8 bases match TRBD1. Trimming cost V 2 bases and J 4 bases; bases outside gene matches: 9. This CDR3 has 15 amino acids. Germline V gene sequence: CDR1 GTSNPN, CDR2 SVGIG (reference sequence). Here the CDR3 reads CAWSMTQGEAYGYTF. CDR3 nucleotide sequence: TGTGCCTGGAGTATGACACAGGGGGAGGCCTATGGCTACACCTTC.

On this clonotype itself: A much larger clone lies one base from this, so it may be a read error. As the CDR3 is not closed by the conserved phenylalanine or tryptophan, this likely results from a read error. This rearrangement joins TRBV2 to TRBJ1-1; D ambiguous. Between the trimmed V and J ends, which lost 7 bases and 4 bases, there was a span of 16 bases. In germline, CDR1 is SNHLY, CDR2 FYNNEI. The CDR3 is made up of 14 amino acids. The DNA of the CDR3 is TGTGCCAGCAATAACCTTGGACTTCTCACTGAAGCTTTCCTT. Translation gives CASNNLGLLTEAFL.

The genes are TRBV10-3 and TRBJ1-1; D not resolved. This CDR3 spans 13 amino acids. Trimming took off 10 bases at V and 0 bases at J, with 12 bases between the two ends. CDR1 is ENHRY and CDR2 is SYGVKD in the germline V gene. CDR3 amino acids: CATQVGVNTEAFF. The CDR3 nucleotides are TGTGCCACCCAGGTCGGGGTGAACACTGAAGCTTTCTTT.

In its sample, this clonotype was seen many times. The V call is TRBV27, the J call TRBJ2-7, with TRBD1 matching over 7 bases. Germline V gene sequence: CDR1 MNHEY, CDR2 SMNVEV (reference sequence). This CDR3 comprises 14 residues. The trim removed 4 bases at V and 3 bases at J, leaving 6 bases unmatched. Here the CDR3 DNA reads TGTGCCAGCAGTTCACCTCGGGACAGCTACGAGCAGTACTTC. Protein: CASSSPRDSYEQYF.

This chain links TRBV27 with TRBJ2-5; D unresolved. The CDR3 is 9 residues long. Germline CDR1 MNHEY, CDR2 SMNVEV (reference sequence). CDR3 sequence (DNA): TGTGTCATGCCAGAGACCCAGTACTTC. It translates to CVMPETQYF.

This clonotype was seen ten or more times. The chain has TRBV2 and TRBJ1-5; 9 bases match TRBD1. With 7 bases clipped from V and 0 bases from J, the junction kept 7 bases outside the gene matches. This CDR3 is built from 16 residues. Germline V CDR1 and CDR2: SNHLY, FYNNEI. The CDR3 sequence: CASTNGQGPSNQPQHF. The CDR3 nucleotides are TGTGCCAGCACGAATGGACAGGGGCCTAGCAATCAGCCCCAGCATTTT.

The CDR3 nucleotides read TGCAGTGCTAAAACCGACCGGGACTCCGACTACGAGCAGTACTTC. Amino acids: CSAKTDRDSDYEQYF. The V call is TRBV20-1, the J call TRBJ2-7; perhaps TRBD2 as D (6 bases). Germline CDR1 DFQATT, CDR2 SNEGSKA (reference sequence). V was trimmed by 4 bases and J by 3 bases, leaving 19 bases between them. The CDR3 sequence is 15 residues long.

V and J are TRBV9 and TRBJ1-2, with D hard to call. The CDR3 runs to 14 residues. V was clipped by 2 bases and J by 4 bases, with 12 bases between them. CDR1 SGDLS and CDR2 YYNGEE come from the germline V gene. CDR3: CASSVQPSGYGYTF. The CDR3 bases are TGTGCCAGCAGCGTCCAACCTTCGGGCTATGGCTACACCTTC. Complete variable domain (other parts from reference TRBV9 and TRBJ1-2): DSGVTQTPKHLITATGQRVTLRCSPRSGDLSVYWYQQSLDQGLQFLIQYYNGEERAKGNILERFSAQQFPDLHSELNLSSLELGDSALYFCASSVQPSGYGYTFGSGTRLTVV.

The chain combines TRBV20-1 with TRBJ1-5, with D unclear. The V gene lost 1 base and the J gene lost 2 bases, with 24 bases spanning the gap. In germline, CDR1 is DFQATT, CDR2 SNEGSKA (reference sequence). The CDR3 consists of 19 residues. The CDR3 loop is CSARAPRGRTEAGNQPQHF. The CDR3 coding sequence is TGCAGTGCTAGAGCGCCCCGTGGAAGGACCGAAGCCGGCAATCAGCCCCAGCATTTT.

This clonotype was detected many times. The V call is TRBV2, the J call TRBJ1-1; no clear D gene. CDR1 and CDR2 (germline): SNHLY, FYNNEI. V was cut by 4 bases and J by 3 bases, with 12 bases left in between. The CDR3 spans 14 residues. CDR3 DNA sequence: TGTGCCAGCAGTGTCTCCCCGACCGACACTGAAGCTTTCTTT. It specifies CASSVSPTDTEAFF.

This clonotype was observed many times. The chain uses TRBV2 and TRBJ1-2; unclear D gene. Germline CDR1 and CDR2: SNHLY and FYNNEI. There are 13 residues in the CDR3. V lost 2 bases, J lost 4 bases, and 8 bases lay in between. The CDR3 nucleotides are TGTGCCAGCAGTGAAACCCCCTCCTATGGCTACACCTTC. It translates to CASSETPSYGYTF.

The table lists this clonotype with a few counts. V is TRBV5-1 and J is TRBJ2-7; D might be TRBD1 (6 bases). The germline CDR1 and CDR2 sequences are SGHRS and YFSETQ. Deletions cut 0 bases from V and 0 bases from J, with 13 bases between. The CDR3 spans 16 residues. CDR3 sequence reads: CASSLETGTSSYEQYF. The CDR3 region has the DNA TGCGCCAGCAGCTTGGAGACAGGAACAAGCTCCTACGAGCAGTACTTC.

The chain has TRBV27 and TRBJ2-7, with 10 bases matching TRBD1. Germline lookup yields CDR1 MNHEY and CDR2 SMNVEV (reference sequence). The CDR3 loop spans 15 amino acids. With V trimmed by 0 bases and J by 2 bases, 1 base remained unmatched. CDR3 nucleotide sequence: TGTGCCAGCAGTTTATCGGGACAGGGGACCTACGAGCAGTACTTC. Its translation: CASSLSGQGTYEQYF.

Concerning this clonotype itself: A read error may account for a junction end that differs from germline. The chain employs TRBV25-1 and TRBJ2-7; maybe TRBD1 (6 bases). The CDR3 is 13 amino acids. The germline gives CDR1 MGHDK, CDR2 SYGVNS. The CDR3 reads CASRGDTSDEQYF. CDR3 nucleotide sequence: TGTGCCAGCAGGGGGGACACCTCCGACGAGCAGTACTTC.

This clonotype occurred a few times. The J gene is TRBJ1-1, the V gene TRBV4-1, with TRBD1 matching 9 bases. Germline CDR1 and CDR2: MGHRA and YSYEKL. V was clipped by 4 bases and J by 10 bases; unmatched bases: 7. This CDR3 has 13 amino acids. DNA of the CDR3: TGCGCCAGCAGCCCTCGGACAGGGGACGGAGCTTTCTTT. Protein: CASSPRTGDGAFF.

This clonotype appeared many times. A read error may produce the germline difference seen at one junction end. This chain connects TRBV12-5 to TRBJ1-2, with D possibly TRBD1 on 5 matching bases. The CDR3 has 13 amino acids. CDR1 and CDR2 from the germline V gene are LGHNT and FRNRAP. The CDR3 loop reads CASDLGVNYGYTF. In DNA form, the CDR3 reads TGTGCTAGTGATTTGGGGGTCAACTATGGCTACACCTTC.

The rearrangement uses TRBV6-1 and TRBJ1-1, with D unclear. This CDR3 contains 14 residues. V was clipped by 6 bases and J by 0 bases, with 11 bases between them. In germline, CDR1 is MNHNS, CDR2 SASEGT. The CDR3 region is CASSLKLLNTEAFF. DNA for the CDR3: TGTGCCAGCAGCCTCAAGCTTTTGAACACTGAAGCTTTCTTT.

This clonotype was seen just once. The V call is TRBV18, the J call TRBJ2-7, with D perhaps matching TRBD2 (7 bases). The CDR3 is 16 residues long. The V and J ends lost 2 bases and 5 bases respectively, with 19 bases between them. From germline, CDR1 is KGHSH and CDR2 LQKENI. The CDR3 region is CASSPFRGGGENEQYF. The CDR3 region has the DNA TGTGCCAGCTCACCATTCCGGGGAGGGGGGGAGAACGAGCAGTACTTC.